Listed here are 16 T cell receptor beta chains from one sample, sequenced in a study of PD-1 blockade in classical Hodgkin lymphoma. Profiling relied on immunoSEQ multiplex PCR, and the TCRdb table lists in-frame clones only, not all of them. Of some 39,000 clones in the sample, roughly 90% are singletons; the top ten hold roughly 10%. The patients all showed relapse after autologous stem cell transplantation, while their brentuximab vedotin exposure varied. Here the sequenced sample was peripheral blood mononuclear cells (PBMCs), taken at baseline. The receptors stem from a human donor with classical Hodgkin lymphoma.

The chain links TRBV15 to TRBJ1-2; possible D gene TRBD1, 5 bases. CDR3 length: 14 residues. The V gene lost 0 bases and the J gene lost 6 bases, with 11 bases spanning the gap. Germline values: CDR1 LNHNV, CDR2 YYDKDF (reference sequence). CDR3 sequence reads: CATSRDKGWDGYTF. Written as DNA, the CDR3 is TGTGCCACCAGCAGAGATAAGGGGTGGGATGGCTACACCTTC.

This clone was seen just once. V and J are TRBV27 and TRBJ1-2; 10 nucleotides match TRBD1. Trimming at V came to 6 bases and at J to 3 bases, leaving 13 bases not matched to a gene. The CDR3 totals 17 residues. Germline values: CDR1 MNHEY, CDR2 SMNVEV (reference sequence). DNA for the CDR3: TGTGCCAGCAGCTCTTACTGGGACAGGGGTTCCCACTATGGCTACACCTTC. It yields the protein CASSSYWDRGSHYGYTF.

The rearrangement uses TRBV4-1 and TRBJ2-3; D not certain. There are 14 residues in the CDR3. Germline CDR1 and CDR2: MGHRA and YSYEKL. V lost 0 bases and J lost 2, with 6 bases in between. The CDR3 is CASSQELSTDTQYF. In DNA, the CDR3 is TGCGCCAGCAGCCAAGAACTTTCCACAGATACGCAGTATTTT.

This rearrangement joins TRBV4-1 to TRBJ1-2; 10 nucleotides line up with TRBD1. V lost 3 bases and J lost 2; bases outside the gene matches: 12. The CDR3 totals 18 residues. Germline values: CDR1 MGHRA, CDR2 YSYEKL. The CDR3 reads CASSHLLSGTGDNYGYTF. CDR3 in DNA: TGCGCCAGCAGCCACTTGTTATCTGGGACAGGGGACAACTATGGCTACACCTTC.

The CDR3 here is CASSPPGQGFGQTQYF. Written as DNA, the CDR3 is TGCGCCAGCAGCCCTCCGGGACAGGGGTTCGGGCAGACCCAGTACTTC. The chain is built from TRBV4-1 and TRBJ2-5; TRBD1 matches 10 bases. CDR3 length: 16 amino acids. Germline V gene data show CDR1 as MGHRA and CDR2 as YSYEKL. Losses at the gene ends were 4 bases for V and 6 bases for J; bases not matched to a gene: 11.

In this sample, this clone turned up a few times. V gene TRBV27 combines with J gene TRBJ2-5, with D perhaps TRBD2 (6 bases). There are 14 residues in the CDR3. Between the trimmed V and J ends, which lost 5 bases and 5 bases, there was a span of 15 bases. CDR1 is MNHEY and CDR2 is SMNVEV in the germline V gene (reference sequence). CDR3 nucleotide sequence: TGTGCCAGCAGTCCCAGAGGAGGGGTGGAGACCCAGTACTTC. Translation: CASSPRGGVETQYF.

This clone was detected a few times. The chain is built from TRBV7-6 and TRBJ1-3; 8 bases fit TRBD1. The V gene end was trimmed by 0 bases and the J gene end by 0 bases; junction bases not matched to a gene: 10. Germline V gene data show CDR1 as SGHVS and CDR2 as FNYEAQ. The CDR3 is 19 amino acids. CDR3 region: CASSLAGPGQDDSGNTIYF. The CDR3 DNA is TGTGCCAGCAGCTTAGCAGGTCCGGGACAGGACGACTCTGGAAACACCATATATTTT. Based on the CDR3 plus reference TRBV7-6 and TRBJ1-3, the full variable domain is GAGVSQSPRYKVTKRGQDVALRCDPISGHVSLYWYRQALGQGPEFLTYFNYEAQQDKSGLPNDRFSAERPEGSISTLTIQRTEQRDSAMYRCASSLAGPGQDDSGNTIYFGEGSWLTVV.

The V call is TRBV7-6, the J call TRBJ2-2, with D possibly being TRBD2 (6 bases). Looked up from germline, CDR1 is SGHVS and CDR2 is FNYEAQ. CDR3 length equals 14 residues. V was cut by 7 bases and J by 2 bases, with 11 bases left in between. CDR3 in amino acids: CASTPGTNTGELFF. CDR3 nucleotide sequence: TGTGCCAGCACCCCAGGGACTAACACCGGGGAGCTGTTTTTT. Full variable domain (missing parts from reference TRBV7-6 and TRBJ2-2): GAGVSQSPRYKVTKRGQDVALRCDPISGHVSLYWYRQALGQGPEFLTYFNYEAQQDKSGLPNDRFSAERPEGSISTLTIQRTEQRDSAMYRCASTPGTNTGELFFGEGSRLTVL.

V and J are TRBV28 and TRBJ2-5; 8 bases line up with TRBD2. The CDR3 consists of 14 residues. Per germline, CDR1 MDHEN and CDR2 SYDVKM. J lost 0 bases, V lost 8 bases, and 5 bases had no gene match. DNA for the CDR3: TGTGCCAGCGCCATACTAGCGGACCAAGAGACCCAGTACTTC. This codes for CASAILADQETQYF.

The rearrangement uses TRBV18 and TRBJ1-2; D gene uncertain. Trimming removed 2 bases at V and 3 bases at J, with 16 bases between. This CDR3 has 16 amino acids. Germline V gene lookup returns CDR1 KGHSH and CDR2 LQKENI. CDR3 region: CASSPDTEPPYYGYTF. For the CDR3, the DNA is TGTGCCAGCTCACCAGATACAGAGCCCCCATACTATGGCTACACCTTC. Drawing the rest from reference TRBV18 and TRBJ1-2, the complete variable domain is NAGVMQNPRHLVRRRGQEARLRCSPMKGHSHVYWYRQLPEEGLKFMVYLQKENIIDESGMPKERFSAEFPKEGPSILRIQQVVRGDSAAYFCASSPDTEPPYYGYTFGSGTRLTVV.

The chain links TRBV10-3 to TRBJ1-1; no definite D call. This CDR3 has 13 residues. Germline V gene data show CDR1 as ENHRY and CDR2 as SYGVKD. V lost 8 bases to trimming and J lost 0 bases, with 10 bases between them. CDR3 bases: TGTGCCATCTGTTCCGGGGTGAACACTGAAGCTTTCTTT. It specifies CAICSGVNTEAFF.

This sequence joins TRBV7-3 and TRBJ2-1; 11 bases map to TRBD2. The germline V gene encodes CDR1 SGHTA and CDR2 FQGTGA. Unmatched junction bases numbered 5, after V lost 5 bases and J lost 8 bases. This CDR3 has 14 amino acids. The CDR3 loop is CASSRSGGAYEQFF. The DNA of the CDR3 is TGTGCCAGCAGCCGTAGCGGGGGGGCATATGAGCAGTTCTTC.

This chain joins TRBV9 and TRBJ2-3; 9 nucleotides line up with TRBD2. Germline trimming cut 4 bases from V and 2 bases from J; bases unmatched to any gene: 5. Germline V gene sequence: CDR1 SGDLS, CDR2 YYNGEE. The CDR3 has 15 amino acids. CDR3 region: CASSQTSGYTDTQYF. CDR3 nucleotide sequence: TGTGCCAGCAGCCAGACTAGCGGATACACAGATACGCAGTATTTT.

J is TRBJ2-7 and V is TRBV7-9; TRBD2 matches at 13 bases. Per the germline V gene, CDR1 is SEHNR and CDR2 is FQNEAQ (reference sequence). This CDR3 region has 15 residues. Losses at the gene ends were 5 bases for V and 3 bases for J; bases not matched to a gene: 4. The DNA for the CDR3 is TGTGCCAGCAGCCCCGGGACTAGCGGGAACTACGAGCAGTACTTC. Residues: CASSPGTSGNYEQYF.

This chain joins TRBV6-1 and TRBJ2-3; D possibly matches TRBD1 or TRBD2 (5 bases each). The CDR3 loop spans 15 amino acids. V was pared by 6 bases and J by 1 base, with 14 bases between. CDR1 MNHNS and CDR2 SASEGT come from the germline V gene. In DNA, the CDR3 is TGTGCCAGCAGCGGGGCTACAGTTGGCACAGATACGCAGTATTTT. This gives the protein CASSGATVGTDTQYF.

This chain joins TRBV5-1 and TRBJ1-1; unclear D gene. The CDR3 runs 15 residues. Trimming cost V 3 bases and J 0 bases, with 12 bases left between them. CDR1 is SGHRS, CDR2 YFSETQ, per germline. The CDR3 DNA sequence: TGCGCCAGCAGCTCGGCTCCCGGGATGAACACTGAAGCTTTCTTT. As protein: CASSSAPGMNTEAFF.